This TCR beta chain was sequenced during a study of tumor and adjacent non-tumor tissue in lung cancer. Broader study findings: Top 100 clones took a larger repertoire share in normal lung.

Germline V gene data show CDR1 as SGHAT and CDR2 as FQNNGV. This CDR3 is 13 amino acids long. A modified ARM-PCR protocol with three rounds of nested PCR amplified TCRbeta. TCRdb called the multiplex PCR reads again in MiXCR, with one record for every CDR3 protein. This sample has about 80,000 distinct CDR3 sequences, with roughly 80% found just once. A word on this clonotype: Its antigen is undetermined. An end of the junction does not agree with germline; a read error may underlie this.

No cell sorting was done before RNA was extracted from the tissue. More than 3 cm separated this lung sample from the edge of the tumor. What was sequenced was distant non-tumor lung tissue. The clonotype originates from a man between 60 and 70 years old with non-small cell lung cancer. The chain couples TRBV11-2 to TRBJ2-7; D uncertain. In DNA, the CDR3 is TGTGCCCGCAGCTTCGAGGCAGTCTACGAGCAGTACTTC. This translates into CARSFEAVYEQYF.